The source of this T cell receptor beta chain is a study of cytomegalovirus exposure and HLA in healthy donors. Whole-study results and caveats: According to an earlier analysis, most TCR beta V segments yielded productive rearrangements about 90% or about 30% of the time. The majority of TCR sequences were rare, yet some public TCRs appeared in many donors. For most subjects, TCR beta sequences were reported to predict HLA-A and HLA-B alleles with accuracy.

The PCR contained 60 Vbeta and 13 Jbeta primers. The table came from immunoSEQ multiplex PCR; TCRdb's copy has only in-frame clones and leaves some out. The table records 85,000 to 120,000 clones, 63% of them present only once. Donors were nominally healthy when sampled, though unrecorded immune exposures were likely. The length of the CDR3 is 14 residues. Germline V gene lookup returns CDR1 MNHNS and CDR2 SASEGT. The V gene end was trimmed by 0 bases and the J gene end by 5 bases; junction bases not matched to a gene: 4. About this clone itself: Its antigen remains unidentified.

What was sequenced was PBMCs. This chain links TRBV6-1 with TRBJ2-7, with 7 positions matching TRBD1. This sequence originates from a human donor in good health. The CDR3 sequence is CASSEADRYHEQYF. For the CDR3, the DNA is TGTGCCAGCAGTGAAGCGGACAGGTACCACGAGCAGTACTTC.